This T cell receptor (beta chain) was captured in a study of cytomegalovirus exposure and HLA in healthy donors. V lost 5 bases and J lost 2; bases outside the gene matches: 10. The CDR3 has 16 amino acids. Germline CDR1 SGHTS, CDR2 YDEGEE. The primer mix had 60 Vbeta and 13 Jbeta primers. Only in-frame clones appear in the TCRdb table, and some are missing; sequencing was by immunoSEQ multiplex PCR. This sample has more than 150,000 clones, with around 80% found just once. This clonotype was sampled from a man aged 18 to 29 in good health and CMV-seronegative. Input material: PBMCs. This chain uses TRBV5-8 with TRBJ2-5; the match to TRBD1 covers 9 bases. The CDR3 spells CASRYRDRVSQETQYF. CDR3 nucleotide sequence: TGTGCCAGCAGATACCGGGACAGGGTTTCTCAAGAGACCCAGTACTTC. Drawing the rest from reference TRBV5-8 and TRBJ2-5, the complete variable domain is EAGVTQSPTHLIKTRGQQATLRCSPISGHTSVYWYQQALGLGLQFLLWYDEGEERNRGNFPPRFSGRQFPNYSSELNVNALELEDSALYLCASRYRDRVSQETQYFGPGTRLLVL.